Each of the 16 T cell receptor beta chains below was sequenced from the same sample in a study of T cell clonality in common variable immunodeficiency. General study results and limits: Fewer deletions and N-nucleotide insertions were reportedly seen in common variable immunodeficiency TCR beta sequences.

The data were produced by immunoSEQ multiplex PCR, yet TCRdb's version contains in-frame clones alone and is incomplete. In total the sample includes approximately 20,000 clones, none of them seen once. No antigen has been identified for these receptors. The sample consisted of peripheral blood mononuclear cells. The receptor source for this set is a human donor with common variable immunodeficiency.

About this clone: The read ends 3 residues before the CDR3 terminus; that terminus is restored from the germline J gene. V usage is TRBV10-3 and J usage is TRBJ2-7; a possible D gene is TRBD1 (5 bases). Germline values: CDR1 ENHRY, CDR2 SYGVKD. CDR3 length: 14 residues. With 6 bases removed from V and 1 base from J, the gap between germline ends came to 13 bases. The CDR3 loop is CAISPGQGSYEQYF. The CDR3 bases that were read are TGTGCCATCAGCCCCGGGCAGGGTTCCTACGAG.

This clone was picked up many times. The sequenced fragment ends 3 residues before the CDR3 boundary, so the rest is inferred from the germline J gene. This chain uses TRBV5-6 with TRBJ2-2, with 8 nucleotides matching TRBD2. V dropped 3 bases and J dropped 5; count of bases not matched to a gene: 6. Per germline, CDR1 SGHDT and CDR2 YYEEEE. CDR3 length equals 15 residues. The CDR3 DNA, read in part, is TGTGCCAGCAGCTCAGCGGGAGTCAGTACCGGGGAG. This encodes CASSSAGVSTGE. The whole CDR3 protein reads CASSSAGVSTGELFF. The full variable domain, its missing parts supplied by reference TRBV5-6 and TRBJ2-2, is DAGVTQSPTHLIKTRGQQVTLRCSPKSGHDTVSWYQQALGQGPQFIFQYYEEEERQRGNFPDRFSGHQFPNYSSELNVNALLLGDSALYLCASSSAGVSTGELFFGEGSRLTVL.

As concerns this clone: The read ends 3 residues shy of where the CDR3 ends; the end is completed using the germline J gene. The gene calls are TRBV11-3 and TRBJ2-1, with 12 bases matching TRBD2. V lost 5 bases to trimming and J lost 4 bases; unmatched junction nucleotides: 3. The CDR3 loop spans 15 amino acids. Germline lookup yields CDR1 SGHNT and CDR2 YENEEA. The sequenced part of the CDR3 DNA is TGTGCCAGCAGCCCTGGACTAGCGGGATACAATGAG. This encodes CASSPGLAGYNE. The whole CDR3 region reads CASSPGLAGYNEQFF.

Many counts were recorded for this clone. Sequencing ends 3 residues short of the CDR3 end; the germline J gene provides the rest. The chain recombines TRBV30 with TRBJ1-5; D remains unclear. This CDR3 comprises 12 residues. Germline CDR1 is GTSNPN and CDR2 is SVGIG (reference sequence). Trimming cost V 0 bases and J 9 bases, with 9 bases left between them. The CDR3 bases that were read are TGTGCCTGGAGTGTACGGGTGGGGCCC. It is translated as CAWSVRVGP. The complete CDR3 protein is CAWSVRVGPQHF. Filled out from reference TRBV30 and TRBJ1-5, the complete variable domain reads SQTIHQWPATLVQPVGSPLSLECTVEGTSNPNLYWYRQAAGRGLQLLFYSVGIGQISSEVPQNLSASRPQDRQFILSSKKLLLSDSGFYLCAWSVRVGPQHFGDGTRLSIL.

This clone was detected ten times or more. The read comes to an end 3 residues before the CDR3 does, leaving the germline J gene to fill in the end. The rearrangement uses TRBV7-9 and TRBJ2-5; 11 nucleotides align to TRBD2. Germline V gene lookup returns CDR1 SEHNR and CDR2 FQNEAQ (reference sequence). J gave up 2 bases and V 11 bases, and 4 bases lay outside the gene matches. This CDR3 has 13 amino acids. This CDR3 is CAASGRPQETQYF. Partial CDR3 DNA: TGTGCCGCTAGCGGGAGGCCTCAAGAGACC.

This clone was detected many times. The read is 3 residues too short to cover the CDR3 end, so that end is filled in from the germline J gene. This chain joins TRBV19 and TRBJ1-1, with 9 nucleotides matching TRBD1. Germline loops: CDR1 LNHDA, CDR2 SQIVND (reference sequence). This CDR3 is 15 amino acids long. The CDR3: CASSSGQGRFGEAFF. The sequenced part of the CDR3 DNA is TGTGCCAGTAGTAGCGGACAGGGGCGTTTCGGGGAA.

This clone came up many times. The CDR3 extends 3 residues past the end of the read, so its final part is completed from the germline J gene. The rearrangement uses TRBV2 and TRBJ1-2; tentatively, D is TRBD1 (5 bases). The CDR3 sequence is 14 residues long. CDR1 and CDR2 from the germline V gene are SNHLY and FYNNEI. The covered CDR3 bases are TGTGCCAGCAGTGAATCGACAGTCCGATACGGC. Translated: CASSESTVRYG. The entire CDR3 is CASSESTVRYGYTF.

A word on this clone: The read terminates 3 residues ahead of where the CDR3 ends, so the germline J gene completes it. The chain employs TRBV30 and TRBJ2-7, with 8 bases aligning to TRBD1. The germline CDR1 and CDR2 sequences are GTSNPN and SVGIG (reference sequence). This CDR3 comprises 14 residues. J was trimmed by 6 bases and V by 4 bases; bases with no gene match: 11. Incomplete CDR3 DNA: TGTGCCTGGAACGTGCAGGGGGCGGCCCGCGAG. This encodes CAWNVQGAARE. Given in full, the CDR3 is CAWNVQGAAREQYF.

A note on this clone: The read terminates 3 residues before the CDR3 end, so the remaining end is supplied by the germline J gene. The chain carries TRBV2 and TRBJ2-3; 7 nucleotides match TRBD2. The ends lost 6 bases at V and 0 bases at J; junction bases unmatched: 9. The CDR3 loop spans 16 amino acids. The V gene's germline CDR1 is SNHLY and CDR2 FYNNEI. The sequenced part of the CDR3 DNA is TGTGCCAGCAGCGCGCTCGGTAGCGGGAGCACAGATACG. Its translation: CASSALGSGSTDT. The CDR3, in full, reads CASSALGSGSTDTQYF.

The table lists this clone with many counts. The read ends 3 residues early relative to the CDR3; the germline J gene fills the gap. The J gene is TRBJ1-4, the V gene TRBV30; tentatively, D is TRBD1 (5 bases). This CDR3 region has 14 residues. CDR1 GTSNPN and CDR2 SVGIG come from the germline V gene (reference sequence). With 2 bases removed from V and 4 bases from J, the gap between germline ends came to 11 bases. The covered CDR3 bases are TGTGCCTGGAGTAAGGAGGGGATTAATGAAAAA. Protein sequence: CAWSKEGINEK. The full CDR3 protein reads CAWSKEGINEKLFF.

This clone was seen only a few times. The missing CDR3 end, 3 residues past where the read stops, is filled in from the germline J gene. This chain connects TRBV23-1 to TRBJ2-5; TRBD1 aligns across 10 bases. TRBV23-1 is classed as an ORF, of uncertain function. This CDR3 contains 15 residues. Trimming removed 3 bases from V and 5 bases from J; junction bases left unmatched: 6. Incomplete CDR3 DNA: TGCGCCAGCAGTCAGGGACAGGGGAAGAGGGAGACC. Its translation: CASSQGQGKRET. The full CDR3 protein reads CASSQGQGKRETQYF.

This clone showed up just a few times. This may come from a read error, since a much larger clone is one base off. From the germline J gene comes the end of the CDR3, since the read stops 3 residues before it. This rearrangement joins TRBV7-2 to TRBJ2-5; the D gene is possibly TRBD2 (6 bases). CDR1 and CDR2 from the germline V gene are SGHTA and FQGNSA. Trimming removed 1 base at V and 2 bases at J, with 11 bases between. The CDR3 covers 15 residues. CDR3 bases read: TGTGCCAGCAGCTTAGGGGGGGACTGGCAAGAGACC. It translates to CASSLGGDWQET. The complete CDR3 sequence is CASSLGGDWQETQYF.

This clone has ten or more counts. Coverage ceases 3 residues before the CDR3 finishes, and the germline J gene fills in the end. The rearrangement uses TRBV5-1 and TRBJ2-4, with 13 bases that match TRBD2. This CDR3 spans 18 amino acids. CDR1 is SGHRS and CDR2 is YFSETQ in the germline V gene. Trimming took 4 bases from V and 6 from J; bases not matched to a gene: 13. This chain's CDR3 is CASSIGTSGAGGGNIQYF. CDR3 DNA (partial): TGCGCCAGCAGCATCGGGACTAGCGGGGCCGGAGGAGGAAACATT. Full variable domain (outside the CDR3, taken from reference TRBV5-1 and TRBJ2-4): KAGVTQTPRYLIKTRGQQVTLSCSPISGHRSVSWYQQTPGQGLQFLFEYFSETQRNKGNFPGRFSGRQFSNSRSEMNVSTLELGDSALYLCASSIGTSGAGGGNIQYFGAGTRLSVL.

This clone was counted many times. The CDR3 extends 3 residues past the end of the read, so its final part is completed from the germline J gene. The chain employs TRBV10-1 and TRBJ2-7; D is ambiguous. The CDR3 covers 11 residues. The germline gives CDR1 WNHNN, CDR2 SYGVQD (reference sequence). Trimming cost V 3 bases and J 6 bases, with 6 bases left between them. The CDR3 bases that were read are TGCGCCAGCAGTGACACCGGCGAG. It specifies CASSDTGE. The whole CDR3 protein reads CASSDTGEQYF.

In this sample, this clone turned up many times. The sequence runs out 3 residues before the end of the CDR3; the remainder is reconstructed from the germline J gene. This sequence joins TRBV10-3 and TRBJ2-3; TRBD2 agrees at 9 bases. Trimming took 10 bases from V and 4 from J; bases not matched to a gene: 9. Germline V gene lookup returns CDR1 ENHRY and CDR2 SYGVKD. The CDR3 has 14 amino acids. The covered CDR3 bases are TGTGCCAGTTCAATAGCGGGAGACTCAGATACG. It is translated as CASSIAGDSDT. The whole CDR3 sequence is CASSIAGDSDTQYF.

This clone was seen at least ten times. The CDR3 extends 3 residues past the end of the read, so its final part is completed from the germline J gene. Other DNA sequences in this sample translate to the same CDR3. The chain couples TRBV19 to TRBJ2-7; 11 positions agree with TRBD2. The CDR3 consists of 15 residues. The V segment lost 5 bases and the J segment 2 bases; nucleotides outside the gene matches: 5. Germline loops: CDR1 LNHDA, CDR2 SQIVND (reference sequence). CDR3 region: CASSPGTSGTYEQYF. The sequenced part of the CDR3 DNA is TGTGCCAGTAGTCCCGGGACTAGCGGAACCTACGAG.